This T cell receptor beta chain comes out of a study of T cell responses to AZD1222 COVID-19 vaccine. Study-wide results and caveats: An increase in Spike-specific TCR breadth and depth was observed after two AZD1222 doses.

The germline CDR1 and CDR2 sequences are SGHVS and FNYEAQ. This CDR3 has 17 residues. With V trimmed by 2 bases and J by 6 bases, 8 bases remained unmatched. Regarding this clone: The target antigen is unknown.

TCRdb keeps only in-frame clones here, not all; method: immunoSEQ multiplex PCR. The repertoire holds 120,000 to 150,000 clones, with about 82% as singletons. The V call is TRBV7-6, the J call TRBJ2-2; 11 positions agree with TRBD2. The source of this sequence is an adult who received the AZD1222 COVID-19 vaccine. The sequenced sample was peripheral blood, obtained 28 days after the second AZD1222 dose. The CDR3: CASSLLGGLAVAGELFF. In DNA, the CDR3 is TGTGCCAGCAGCTTACTCGGGGGACTAGCGGTCGCCGGGGAGCTGTTTTTT.